What follows are 24 T cell receptor beta chains derived from one specimen sequenced in a study of Ad26.COV2.S vaccination and SARS-CoV-2 variants. Indicated treatment: approximately 18 received Ad26.COV2.S at low or high dose, single or two shots; 5 received placebo; per-sample allocation not given. Sample collection was performed on day 63 after the first vaccine or placebo injection. Sequenced by immunoSEQ multiplex PCR; TCRdb stores in-frame clones only, minus some. The sample records about 440,000 clones, 90% being singletons. The specimen was peripheral blood, collected in a trial of Ad26.COV2.S vaccine versus placebo. The receptors shown here come from a person between 18 and 59 years old who received the Ad26.COV2.S COVID-19 vaccine or a placebo.

This chain uses TRBV2 with TRBJ2-7; D not resolved. Trimming took 4 bases from V and 3 from J, leaving 16 bases between them. Germline V lookup: CDR1 SNHLY, CDR2 FYNNEI. The CDR3 totals 15 residues. DNA for the CDR3: TGTGCCAGCAGTGTCCAAACCGAGTCACTCTACGAGCAGTACTTC. Protein product: CASSVQTESLYEQYF.

This chain joins TRBV4-2 and TRBJ1-3; D possibly corresponds to TRBD1 (6 bases). Germline loops: CDR1 LGHNA, CDR2 YNFKEQ. The CDR3 runs to 15 residues. The V and J ends lost 3 bases and 2 bases respectively, with 11 bases between them. Written as DNA, the CDR3 is TGTGCCAGCAGCCAGGCACAGGGCCCTGGAAACACCATATATTTT. It codes for CASSQAQGPGNTIYF.

The CDR3 reads CASSRDRGRTPLHF. CDR3 nucleotides: TGTGCCAGCAGCCGGGACAGGGGGCGGACACCCCTCCACTTT. This chain uses TRBV5-4 with TRBJ1-6; 12 positions match TRBD1. Trimming cost V 4 bases and J 11 bases; bases outside gene matches: 4. This CDR3 has 14 residues. Germline V gives CDR1 SGHNT, CDR2 YYREEE (reference sequence).

The rearrangement joins TRBV6-4 to TRBJ2-7; possible D gene TRBD1, 9 bases. The CDR3 covers 19 residues. The V end was cut by 6 bases, the J end by 6 bases, with 33 bases between. CDR1 and CDR2 from the germline V gene are MRHNA and SNTAGT. The CDR3 coding sequence is TGTGCCAGCAGGTTAACTGGGACAGGGACCGGGAGGGAACAAACCGAGCAGTACTTC. This encodes CASRLTGTGTGREQTEQYF.

The chain is built from TRBV28 and TRBJ2-5, with D perhaps matching TRBD1 (5 bases). Germline CDR1 MDHEN, CDR2 SYDVKM. V lost 6 bases and J 4 bases, leaving 18 bases between the germline ends. This CDR3 region has 15 residues. CDR3 sequence (DNA): TGTGCCAGCAGCCGACTCGCAGGGCTGGCAGAGACCCAGTACTTC. Translated, it gives CASSRLAGLAETQYF.

The rearrangement uses TRBV9 and TRBJ2-7, with 10 bases fitting TRBD1. The CDR3 extends over 14 amino acids. V shed 4 bases and J 5 bases; nucleotides not matched to a gene: 6. From germline, CDR1 is SGDLS and CDR2 YYNGEE. The chain's CDR3 is CASSPRQGADEQYF. The CDR3 region has the DNA TGTGCCAGCAGCCCCCGACAGGGGGCCGACGAGCAGTACTTC.

The chain carries TRBV27 and TRBJ2-4; D is unresolved. CDR1 and CDR2 (germline): MNHEY, SMNVEV (reference sequence). The CDR3 extends over 16 amino acids. V was shortened by 8 bases and J by 0 bases, with 17 bases between the two germline ends. In DNA, the CDR3 is TGTGCCAGCCGGTCCACTGACGCCCTAGCCAAAAACATTCAGTACTTC. Encoded protein: CASRSTDALAKNIQYF.

The chain employs TRBV19 and TRBJ1-5; maybe TRBD1 (5 bases). This CDR3 is 14 amino acids long. Trimming cost V 5 bases and J 7 bases, with 15 bases left between them. Germline CDR1 is LNHDA and CDR2 is SQIVND (reference sequence). As DNA, the CDR3 is TGTGCCAGTAGTCCCGGGCTTGGGGGACAGCCCCAGCATTTT. Translating it yields CASSPGLGGQPQHF.

The gene calls are TRBV9 and TRBJ1-1; 7 nucleotides line up with TRBD1. CDR1 SGDLS and CDR2 YYNGEE come from the germline V gene. This CDR3 contains 16 residues. With V trimmed by 4 bases and J by 5 bases, 14 bases remained unmatched. CDR3 sequence reads: CASSHHLRGPETEAFF. The DNA of the CDR3 is TGTGCCAGCAGCCACCACCTTAGGGGGCCTGAAACTGAAGCTTTCTTT.

This chain uses TRBV14 with TRBJ2-5, with D tentatively TRBD1 or TRBD2 (5 bases each). Germline-derived CDR1 and CDR2 are SGHDN and FVKESK. This CDR3 is 18 amino acids long. V lost 0 bases and J 0 bases, leaving 17 bases between the germline ends. The CDR3 is CASSQEAWDGVDQETQYF. CDR3 DNA: TGTGCCAGCAGCCAAGAAGCTTGGGACGGAGTGGACCAAGAGACCCAGTACTTC.

The rearrangement uses TRBV7-6 and TRBJ2-3; TRBD2 agrees at 7 bases. This CDR3 is built from 16 residues. Germline CDR1 reads SGHVS; CDR2 reads FNYEAQ. Trimming took 1 base from V and 2 from J; bases not matched to a gene: 6. DNA for the CDR3: TGTGCCAGCAGCTTAGGTCTCGGGGGGAACACAGATACGCAGTATTTT. It yields the protein CASSLGLGGNTDTQYF. The whole variable domain, remainder taken from reference TRBV7-6 and TRBJ2-3, is GAGVSQSPRYKVTKRGQDVALRCDPISGHVSLYWYRQALGQGPEFLTYFNYEAQQDKSGLPNDRFSAERPEGSISTLTIQRTEQRDSAMYRCASSLGLGGNTDTQYFGPGTRLTVL.

This chain connects TRBV7-9 to TRBJ2-3; 9 bases are a match to TRBD2. Germline CDR1 and CDR2: SEHNR and FQNEAQ (reference sequence). This CDR3 is 17 amino acids long. Trimming at V came to 3 bases and at J to 5 bases, leaving 12 bases not matched to a gene. In DNA, the CDR3 is TGTGCCAGCAGCTTGGACCAAAGAGCGGGAGGTGGAGATACGCAGTATTTT. Translated, it gives CASSLDQRAGGGDTQYF.

This clone appeared once. The chain has TRBV19 and TRBJ1-2; 8 bases are a match to TRBD1. The CDR3 contains 16 residues. V trimming: 5 bases; J trimming: 4 bases; junction bases outside the gene matches: 12. CDR1 and CDR2 from the germline V gene are LNHDA and SQIVND (reference sequence). This CDR3 is CASSAIPGQEIYGYTF. For the CDR3, the DNA is TGTGCCAGTAGTGCGATACCGGGACAGGAAATCTATGGCTACACCTTC.

The table lists this clone with a count of one. The chain employs TRBV28 and TRBJ2-7, with 8 bases aligning to TRBD1. Trimming took 2 bases from V and 5 from J; bases not matched to a gene: 5. The CDR3 contains 14 residues. CDR1 is MDHEN, CDR2 SYDVKM, per germline. The CDR3 region is CASSLDRGYDEQYF. Written as DNA, the CDR3 is TGTGCCAGCAGTTTAGACAGGGGTTACGACGAGCAGTACTTC.

V is TRBV30 and J is TRBJ1-6, with 11 nucleotides matching TRBD1. Germline V gives CDR1 GTSNPN, CDR2 SVGIG (reference sequence). V was clipped by 3 bases and J by 7 bases; unmatched bases: 11. The CDR3 consists of 17 residues. CDR3 in amino acids: CAWSRWGGQGGNSPLHF. In nucleotides, the CDR3 is TGTGCCTGGAGCCGCTGGGGGGGACAGGGGGGAAATTCACCCCTCCACTTT.

The J gene is TRBJ2-7, the V gene TRBV28; D could derive from TRBD1 or TRBD2 (5 bases each). Trimming cost V 6 bases and J 3 bases, with 15 bases left between them. CDR1 is MDHEN, CDR2 SYDVKM, per germline. The CDR3 extends over 14 amino acids. In DNA form, the CDR3 reads TGTGCCAGCAGGGCGCCGGGACCACTCTACGAGCAGTACTTC. Its protein product is CASRAPGPLYEQYF.

The genes are TRBV5-8 and TRBJ2-3, with 13 bases identical to TRBD2. The germline V gene has CDR1 SGHTS and CDR2 YDEGEE. CDR3 length: 16 residues. V trimming: 3 bases; J trimming: 6 bases; junction bases outside the gene matches: 7. The CDR3 spells CASSSGTSGDYDTQYF. Here the CDR3 DNA reads TGTGCCAGCAGCTCCGGGACTAGCGGGGACTACGATACGCAGTATTTT.

V and J are TRBV4-1 and TRBJ2-3; D uncertain. Germline V CDR1 and CDR2: MGHRA, YSYEKL. This CDR3 region has 16 residues. Trimming cost V 0 bases and J 1 base, with 11 bases left between them. The CDR3 here is CASSQEPGSRTDTQYF. The CDR3 bases are TGCGCCAGCAGCCAAGAACCAGGTTCGCGCACAGATACGCAGTATTTT.

This chain connects TRBV5-5 to TRBJ2-7; perhaps TRBD1 as D (6 bases). CDR3 length: 15 amino acids. V lost 5 bases, J lost 2 bases, and 17 bases lay in between. Germline loops: CDR1 SGHKS, CDR2 YYEKEE (reference sequence). In DNA, the CDR3 is TGTGCCAGCAGGCCTGCGGACAGTGCACCCTACGAGCAGTACTTC. It translates to CASRPADSAPYEQYF.

A single count supports this clone. The chain carries TRBV7-2 and TRBJ2-7; D not certain. The CDR3 is 13 amino acids. From germline, CDR1 is SGHTA and CDR2 FQGNSA. V shed 2 bases and J shed 3 bases, with 8 bases lying between them. The CDR3 sequence is CASSLNSFYEQYF. The CDR3 coding sequence is TGTGCCAGCAGCTTAAACTCATTCTACGAGCAGTACTTC.

The rearrangement joins TRBV5-1 to TRBJ1-4; possibly TRBD1 for D (6 bases). There are 14 residues in the CDR3. Trimming took off 2 bases at V and 5 bases at J, with 10 bases between the two ends. Germline CDR1 is SGHRS and CDR2 is YFSETQ. Here the CDR3 reads CASSFQGTNEKLFF. CDR3 bases: TGCGCCAGCAGCTTTCAGGGGACGAATGAAAAACTGTTTTTT.

The CDR3 DNA is TGTGCCAGCAGTTTAAGGACAGGCGTCCAAGAGACCCAGTACTTC. This codes for CASSLRTGVQETQYF. The V call is TRBV27, the J call TRBJ2-5, with 7 bases aligning to TRBD1. With 2 bases clipped from V and 1 base from J, the junction kept 4 bases outside the gene matches. The CDR3 is made up of 15 amino acids. Germline CDR1 reads MNHEY; CDR2 reads SMNVEV (reference sequence).

The rearrangement uses TRBV7-2 and TRBJ2-7; 7 bases align to TRBD1. In germline, CDR1 is SGHTA, CDR2 FQGNSA. This CDR3 has 15 amino acids. Trimming removed 1 base from V and 2 bases from J; junction bases left unmatched: 5. The CDR3 region has the DNA TGTGCCAGCAGCTTAGGCACAGGGGCCACCTACGAGCAGTACTTC. Translating gives CASSLGTGATYEQYF.

The chain carries TRBV3-1 (or the pseudogene TRBV3-2) and TRBJ2-1, with 10 positions matching TRBD2. Losses at the gene ends were 4 bases for V and 9 bases for J; bases not matched to a gene: 15. The CDR3 sequence is 17 residues long. CDR1 LGHDT and CDR2 YNNKEL come from the germline V gene (reference sequence). The DNA for the CDR3 is TGTGCCAGCAGCCGCTTCCCTCTAGCGGGAGCTAGGAGTGAGCAGTTCTTC. Amino acid sequence: CASSRFPLAGARSEQFF.